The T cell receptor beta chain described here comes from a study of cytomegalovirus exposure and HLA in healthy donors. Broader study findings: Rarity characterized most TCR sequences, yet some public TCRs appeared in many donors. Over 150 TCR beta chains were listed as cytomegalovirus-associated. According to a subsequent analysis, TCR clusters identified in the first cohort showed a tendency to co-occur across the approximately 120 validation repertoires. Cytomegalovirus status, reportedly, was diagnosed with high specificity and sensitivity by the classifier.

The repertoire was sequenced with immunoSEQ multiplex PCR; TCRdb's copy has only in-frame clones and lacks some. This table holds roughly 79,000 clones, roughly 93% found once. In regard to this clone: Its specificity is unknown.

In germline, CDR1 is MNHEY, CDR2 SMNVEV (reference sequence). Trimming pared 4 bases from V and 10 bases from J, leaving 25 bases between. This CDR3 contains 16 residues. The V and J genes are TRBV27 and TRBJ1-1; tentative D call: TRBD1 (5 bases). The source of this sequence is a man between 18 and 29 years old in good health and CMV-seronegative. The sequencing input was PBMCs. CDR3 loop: CASSSPGAGDGERAFF. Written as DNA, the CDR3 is TGTGCCAGCAGTTCCCCCGGGGCGGGGGATGGAGAGAGAGCTTTCTTT.